The next 6 T cell receptor beta chains were all read from a single sample in a study of cytomegalovirus exposure and HLA in healthy donors. Assay used: immunoSEQ multiplex PCR; TCRdb lists only in-frame clones, some missing. The sample shows 200,000 to 250,000 clones, about 86% of them seen only once. Sequenced: PBMCs. The receptor set was obtained from a young man in good health and CMV-seronegative.

This clone was recorded only once. The V gene is TRBV4-3, the J gene TRBJ2-1, with D perhaps matching TRBD2 (5 bases). V was trimmed by 0 bases and J by 2 bases, leaving 8 bases between them. Germline CDR1 reads LGHNA; CDR2 reads YSLEER. The CDR3 sequence is 15 residues long. This chain's CDR3 is CASSQDSEAYNEQFF. CDR3 coding DNA: TGCGCCAGCAGCCAAGATAGCGAGGCCTACAATGAGCAGTTCTTC.

V usage is TRBV11-2 and J usage is TRBJ2-7, with no clear D. The germline gives CDR1 SGHAT, CDR2 FQNNGV. This CDR3 has 15 residues. Trimming cost V 0 bases and J 3 bases, with 12 bases left between them. Here the CDR3 reads CASSLDTPLYYEQYF. Written as DNA, the CDR3 is TGTGCCAGCAGCTTAGATACTCCTCTCTACTACGAGCAGTACTTC.

The chain is built from TRBV7-2 and TRBJ2-3, with D unclear. Germline V gene sequence: CDR1 SGHTA, CDR2 FQGNSA. Trimming took off 5 bases at V and 6 bases at J, with 12 bases between the two ends. The CDR3 is 13 amino acids. The CDR3 sequence is CASSPGSYDTQYF. CDR3 in DNA: TGTGCCAGCAGCCCCGGTAGTTATGATACGCAGTATTTT.

The rearrangement links TRBV7-8 to TRBJ1-5; 7 bases align to TRBD1. Germline V CDR1 and CDR2: SGHVS, FQNEAQ. V shed 3 bases and J 4 bases; nucleotides not matched to a gene: 9. The CDR3 runs to 16 residues. In DNA, the CDR3 is TGTGCCAGCAGCTTCGATAGGGGGCTTGGTAATCAGCCCCAGCATTTT. Translation gives CASSFDRGLGNQPQHF.

This chain uses TRBV2 with TRBJ2-6; weak D call: TRBD2 (5 bases). CDR3 length: 15 residues. V dropped 5 bases and J dropped 0 bases, with 8 bases sitting between them. Germline V lookup: CDR1 SNHLY, CDR2 FYNNEI. The DNA for the CDR3 is TGTGCCAGCAGTACGGGATACTCTGGGGCCAACGTCCTGACTTTC. Translation gives CASSTGYSGANVLTF.

This CDR3 is CASSNQGAGYNEQFF. CDR3 sequence (DNA): TGTGCCAGCAGTAACCAGGGGGCGGGGTACAATGAGCAGTTCTTC. The rearrangement joins TRBV2 to TRBJ2-1, with 8 bases fitting TRBD1. V shed 5 bases and J 4 bases; nucleotides not matched to a gene: 7. The CDR3 runs 15 residues. CDR1 and CDR2 from the germline V gene are SNHLY and FYNNEI.